These T cell receptor beta chains were read from a single sample in a study of CD8+CD57+ T cells in acquired aplastic anemia. One entry per CDR3 protein, called by TCRdb with MiXCR from the reads. The data contain 250,000 or so distinct CDR3 sequences, roughly half of them singletons. Sequencing was performed on sorted CD4+, CD8+, or CD8+CD57+ T cells (not recorded which) from PBMCs. The receptors originated from a human donor with aplastic anemia. The CDR3 runs from the conserved cysteine through the conserved F or W. A D gene is named only where the DNA matches it firmly. Only part of the rows carry a size: once, few, many, or a class if the clone is expanded.

V: TRBV15; J: TRBJ2-1; D: .; size: .; DNA: TGTGCCACCAGCACCGACAGGACTAATGAGCAGTTCTTC; CDR3: CATSTDRTNEQFF
V: TRBV7-2; J: TRBJ2-3; D: .; size: once; DNA: TGTGCCAGCAGCCGCAACGGGACCAGGAAGGGTACGCAGTATTTT; CDR3: CASSRNGTRKGTQYF
V: TRBV12-3/TRBV12-4; J: TRBJ2-3; D: .; size: once; DNA: TGTGCCAGCAGTCCATCGCGTCGATTGAATACGCAGTATTTT; CDR3: CASSPSRRLNTQYF
V: TRBV7-9; J: TRBJ2-3; D: TRBD1; size: .; DNA: TGTGCCAGCAGCTTCGGTCTCGACAGGGGCACAGATACGCAGTATTTT; CDR3: CASSFGLDRGTDTQYF
V: TRBV12-3/TRBV12-4; J: TRBJ2-7; D: TRBD2; size: .; DNA: TGTGCCAGCAGTTTCGGGCGGGAGGGCCCACCCGAGCAGTACTTC; CDR3: CASSFGREGPPEQYF
V: TRBV6-6; J: TRBJ1-2; D: .; size: .; DNA: TGTGCCAGCAGTTACTCGGGAGACAGCTCCTATGGCTACACCTTC; CDR3: CASSYSGDSSYGYTF
V: TRBV29-1; J: TRBJ1-2; D: .; size: many; DNA: TGCAGCGTTGAAGATCTTGCCAGAATAACTAACTATGGCTACACCTTC; CDR3: CSVEDLARITNYGYTF
V: TRBV4-2; J: TRBJ2-7; D: .; size: .; DNA: TGTGCCAGCAGCCAAGAAACAGGCCGCTCCTACGAGCAGAACTTC; CDR3: CASSQETGRSYEQNF
V: TRBV12-3/TRBV12-4; J: TRBJ1-5; D: .; size: many; DNA: TGTGCCAGCAGCCTTTGGGGGCAGCCCCAGCATTTT; CDR3: CASSLWGQPQHF
V: TRBV2; J: TRBJ2-1; D: TRBD2; size: .; DNA: TGTGCCAGCAGAGGAAGCGGGAGGCAGAACAATGAGCAGTTCTTC; CDR3: CASRGSGRQNNEQFF
V: TRBV19; J: TRBJ2-5; D: .; size: .; DNA: TGTGCCAGTGGTCCGGGGCAGGGGCAAGAGACCCAGTACTTC; CDR3: CASGPGQGQETQYF
V: TRBV19; J: TRBJ2-2; D: TRBD2; size: many; DNA: TGTGCCAGTAGTATAGCGGGGGGGATCACCGGGGAGCTGTTTTTT; CDR3: CASSIAGGITGELFF
V: TRBV11-3; J: TRBJ2-7; D: .; size: many; DNA: TGTGCCAGCAGCCCTGGAGCGAACTCCTACGAGCAGTACTTC; CDR3: CASSPGANSYEQYF
V: TRBV7-8; J: TRBJ2-7; D: .; size: once; DNA: TGTGCCAGCGGCGCGGGACATTCCTTGGCCTACGAGCAGTACTTC; CDR3: CASGAGHSLAYEQYF
V: TRBV4-3; J: TRBJ1-3; D: .; size: few; DNA: TGCGCCAGCAGCCAAGATATGGCCCCCGGAAACACCATATATTTT; CDR3: CASSQDMAPGNTIYF
V: TRBV14; J: TRBJ2-7; D: .; size: .; DNA: TGTGCCAGCAGCCAAGATTGGGGACGCCTACACTACGAGCAGTACTTC; CDR3: CASSQDWGRLHYEQYF
V: TRBV4-3; J: TRBJ2-1; D: .; size: few; DNA: TGCGCCAGCAGCGATGATATATCGGGGGTCCCCCGACGGGGTGAGCAGTTCTTC; CDR3: CASSDDISGVPRRGEQFF
V: TRBV6-5; J: TRBJ2-5; D: TRBD2; size: many; DNA: TGTGCCAGCAGTTACCGACAGGGGACTAGCGGGATTCAAGAGACCCAGTACTTC; CDR3: CASSYRQGTSGIQETQYF
V: TRBV9; J: TRBJ1-2; D: .; size: .; DNA: TGTGCCAGCAGTTCGCGGCCAGGCTATGGCTACACCTTC; CDR3: CASSSRPGYGYTF
V: TRBV7-9; J: TRBJ2-2; D: .; size: many; DNA: TGTGCCAGCAGCTCCAGGGGGGGACCTAACACCGGGGAGCTGTTTTTT; CDR3: CASSSRGGPNTGELFF
V: TRBV12-3/TRBV12-4; J: TRBJ1-1; D: .; size: many; DNA: TGTGCCAGCAAGGGGGGCACTGAAGCTTTCTTT; CDR3: CASKGGTEAFF
V: TRBV6-1; J: TRBJ1-5; D: .; size: .; DNA: TGTGCCAGCAGCCGCCAGGGCAATCAGCCCCAGCATTTT; CDR3: CASSRQGNQPQHF
V: TRBV6-5; J: TRBJ2-1; D: .; size: many; DNA: TGTGCCAGCGGCAACTCCTACAATGAGCAGTTCTTC; CDR3: CASGNSYNEQFF
V: TRBV28; J: TRBJ1-5; D: TRBD1; size: many; DNA: TGTGCCACCGTCGCCGGGACAGGGGGATTTCCCCAGCATTTT; CDR3: CATVAGTGGFPQHF
V: TRBV15; J: TRBJ1-5; D: TRBD1; size: .; DNA: TGTGCCACCAGCCCGGACAGGGTAGGAAATCAGCCCCAGCATTTT; CDR3: CATSPDRVGNQPQHF
V: TRBV11-2; J: TRBJ1-2; D: TRBD1; size: .; DNA: TGTGCCAGCAGCTCCACAAGAGACAGGGAAGGGTCTAACTATGGCTACACCTTC; CDR3: CASSSTRDREGSNYGYTF
V: TRBV3-1; J: TRBJ2-3; D: TRBD2; size: .; DNA: TGTGCCAGCAGCCACCTTCGACTAGCGGGGGGAGATACGCAGTATTTT; CDR3: CASSHLRLAGGDTQYF
V: TRBV24-1; J: TRBJ1-1; D: .; size: .; DNA: TGCGCCACCAGTGATGGCTGGGAGGGTGAAGCTTTCTTT; CDR3: CATSDGWEGEAFF
V: TRBV24-1; J: TRBJ1-2; D: .; size: .; DNA: TGTGCCACCAGTGATTCGGGACCCACGGCCTATGGCTACACCTTC; CDR3: CATSDSGPTAYGYTF
V: TRBV2; J: TRBJ2-2; D: TRBD2; size: once; DNA: TGTGCCAGCAGTGAAACTAGCGGGGGGGCCGGCGGGGAGCTGTTTTTT; CDR3: CASSETSGGAGGELFF
V: TRBV2; J: TRBJ2-1; D: .; size: .; DNA: TGTGCCAGCAGTGAAGGAATCTATTCCTACAATGAGCAGTTCTTC; CDR3: CASSEGIYSYNEQFF
V: TRBV27; J: TRBJ1-1; D: TRBD1; size: .; DNA: TGTGCCAGCAGTAACAGGGGAGTCGTACAATACACTGAAGCTTTCTTT; CDR3: CASSNRGVVQYTEAFF
V: TRBV15; J: TRBJ1-2; D: .; size: many; DNA: TGTGCCACCAGCCTTATACAGCGGGCCGGCGGCTACACCTTC; CDR3: CATSLIQRAGGYTF
V: TRBV12-3/TRBV12-4; J: TRBJ2-7; D: .; size: many; DNA: TGTGCCAGCACTCTCTATGGGCACGAGCAGTACTTC; CDR3: CASTLYGHEQYF
V: TRBV25-1; J: TRBJ2-7; D: .; size: .; DNA: TGTGCCAGCAGTGAATTCGGGTCCTACGAGCAGTACTTC; CDR3: CASSEFGSYEQYF
V: TRBV20-1; J: TRBJ2-2; D: .; size: many; DNA: TGCAGTGCTAGAGACGCCCCCGGACACCCGAACACCGGGGAGCTGTTTTTT; CDR3: CSARDAPGHPNTGELFF
V: TRBV15; J: TRBJ1-5; D: TRBD1; size: .; DNA: TGTGCCACCAGCAGAGAGGCGACAGGGGACGGCAATCAGCCCCAGCATTTT; CDR3: CATSREATGDGNQPQHF
V: TRBV2; J: TRBJ1-1; D: .; size: many; DNA: TGTGCCAGCAGTGAATGGGTGAACACTGAAGCTTTCTTT; CDR3: CASSEWVNTEAFF
V: TRBV25-1; J: TRBJ2-3; D: .; size: .; DNA: TGTGCCAGCAGTGAAGACTCCTCAGCGGCTAGCACAGATACGCAGTATTTT; CDR3: CASSEDSSAASTDTQYF
V: TRBV7-6; J: TRBJ2-7; D: TRBD2; size: .; DNA: TGTGCCAGCAGCCCAAGGGAGGGCGGGAGGAACGATCAATACTTC; CDR3: CASSPREGGRNDQYF
V: TRBV7-9; J: TRBJ2-1; D: TRBD2; size: many; DNA: TGTGCCAGCAGCCCCAGAGGAGCTAGCGGGGCGTCCTACAATGAGCAGTTCTTC; CDR3: CASSPRGASGASYNEQFF
V: TRBV6-5; J: TRBJ1-4; D: TRBD1; size: few; DNA: TGTGCCAGCAGTAACCGGACAGGCCCTTATGAAAAACTGTTTTTT; CDR3: CASSNRTGPYEKLFF
V: TRBV15; J: TRBJ2-3; D: TRBD2; size: .; DNA: TGTGCCACCAGCAGAGAAGGCGGGAGCGGCACAGATACGCAGTATTTT; CDR3: CATSREGGSGTDTQYF
V: TRBV24-1; J: TRBJ2-7; D: .; size: .; DNA: TGTGCCTGGGCCAAAATACTGCGTATCTGCGATGCCCCCCGGACCTTCTACGAGCAGTACTTC; CDR3: CAWAKILRICDAPRTFYEQYF
V: TRBV30; J: TRBJ2-1; D: TRBD1; size: .; DNA: TGTGCCTGGAGCACGGGACAGGGTGGTAATGAGCAGTTCTTC; CDR3: CAWSTGQGGNEQFF
V: TRBV5-8; J: TRBJ2-7; D: .; size: many; DNA: TGTGCCAGCGGGAAAAGGGGCTACGAGCAGTACTTC; CDR3: CASGKRGYEQYF
V: TRBV5-1; J: TRBJ2-5; D: .; size: few; DNA: TGCGCCAGCAGCTTGTGGGTTCTGGGGGAAGAGACCCAGTACTTC; CDR3: CASSLWVLGEETQYF
V: TRBV9; J: TRBJ2-7; D: TRBD1; size: .; DNA: TGTGCCAGCAGCGTCGGGACAGGGGTTTCCTACGAGCAGTACTTC; CDR3: CASSVGTGVSYEQYF
V: TRBV5-5; J: TRBJ2-7; D: .; size: many; DNA: TGTGCCAGCAGCTTGTTGGTAGGGTACGAGCAGTACTTC; CDR3: CASSLLVGYEQYF
V: TRBV20-1; J: TRBJ2-4; D: .; size: .; DNA: TGCAGTGTTAGGACAGCCAAAAACATTCAGTACTTC; CDR3: CSVRTAKNIQYF